This T cell receptor (beta chain) is from a study of cytomegalovirus exposure and HLA in healthy donors. Study-wide results and limits: Trimming of TCR beta V- and J-genes showed a link, identified in a later analysis, to a missense DCLRE1C variant.

The CDR3 has 14 amino acids. Germline V lookup: CDR1 MNHNS, CDR2 SASEGT. Trimming cost V 6 bases and J 5 bases; bases outside gene matches: 5. To note about this clone: No antigen is known for it.

Both 60 Vbeta primers and 13 Jbeta primers went into the PCR. Generated by immunoSEQ multiplex PCR, the TCRdb table keeps only in-frame clones and is missing some. The sample includes roughly 120,000 clones, about 80% of them seen just once. This chain uses TRBV6-1 with TRBJ2-7; 12 bases match TRBD1. The sequencing sample was made of PBMCs. The TCR comes from a woman aged 50 to 65 in good health and CMV-seropositive. The CDR3 protein is CASRGDRGLNEQYF. In DNA form, the CDR3 reads TGTGCCAGCAGAGGGGACAGGGGGCTCAACGAGCAGTACTTC.